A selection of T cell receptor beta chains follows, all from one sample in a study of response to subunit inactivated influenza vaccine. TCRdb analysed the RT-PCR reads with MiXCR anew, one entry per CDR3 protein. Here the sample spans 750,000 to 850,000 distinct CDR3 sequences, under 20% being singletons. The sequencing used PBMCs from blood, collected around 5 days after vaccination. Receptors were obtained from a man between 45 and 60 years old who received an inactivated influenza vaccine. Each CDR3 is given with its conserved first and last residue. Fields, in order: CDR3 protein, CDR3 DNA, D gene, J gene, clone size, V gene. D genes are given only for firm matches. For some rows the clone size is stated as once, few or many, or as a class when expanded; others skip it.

CASSYEQGIRNEQFF TGTGCCAGCAGTTACGAGCAGGGGATACGGAATGAGCAGTTCTTC - TRBJ2-1 - TRBV6-5
CASSYSIGGTSYEQYF TGTGCCAGCAGTTACTCCATAGGGGGGACCTCCTACGAGCAGTACTTC - TRBJ2-7 - TRBV6-5
CASSVRNQETQYF TGTGCCAGCAGCGTACGGAACCAAGAGACCCAGTACTTC - TRBJ2-5 - TRBV7-2
CSARQVSGANVLTF TGCAGTGCTCGACAGGTCTCTGGGGCCAACGTCCTGACTTTC - TRBJ2-6 many TRBV20-1
CSASLLAGGTTDTQYF TGCAGTGCTAGCCTACTAGCGGGGGGAACTACAGATACGCAGTATTTT TRBD2 TRBJ2-3 - TRBV20-1
CASSLTRQERNEQFF TGTGCCAGCAGTTTGACGCGACAGGAGAGAAATGAGCAGTTCTTC - TRBJ2-1 many TRBV12-3/TRBV12-4
CASSLVFSYEQYF TGCGCCAGCAGCTTGGTTTTCTCCTACGAGCAGTACTTC - TRBJ2-7 - TRBV5-1
CSARDGLRWTNEKLFF TGCAGTGCTAGGGACGGTCTAAGGTGGACTAATGAAAAACTGTTTTTT - TRBJ1-4 few TRBV20-1
CASSARTGGTSNQPQHF TGTGCCAGTAGTGCTCGGACAGGAGGGACCAGCAATCAGCCCCAGCATTTT TRBD1 TRBJ1-5 - TRBV19
CSARDTRAYEQYF TGCAGTGCTAGAGATACGAGGGCCTACGAGCAGTACTTC - TRBJ2-7 few TRBV20-1
CATSEFGNQPQHF TGTGCCACCAGTGAATTTGGGAATCAGCCCCAGCATTTT - TRBJ1-5 - TRBV24-1
CASSPTLSPQHF TGTGCCAGCAGCCCCACTTTATCGCCCCAGCATTTT - TRBJ1-5 few TRBV12-3/TRBV12-4
CASSRLAGGDEQYF TGTGCCAGCAGTCGACTAGCGGGAGGTGACGAGCAGTACTTC TRBD2 TRBJ2-7 - TRBV9
CASSSRLAGGQGTQYF TGCGCCAGCAGCTCGAGACTAGCGGGGGGCCAGGGGACCCAGTACTTC TRBD2 TRBJ2-5 - TRBV5-1
CASSSARGRDSNQPQHF TGTGCCAGCAGTTCCGCCCGCGGCCGGGACAGCAATCAGCCCCAGCATTTT - TRBJ1-5 - TRBV12-3/TRBV12-4
CATSRGQGEQYF TGTGCCACCAGCAGAGGTCAAGGAGAGCAGTACTTC - TRBJ2-7 few TRBV15
CASSLGYLRPGQLMRLSYNEQFF TGTGCCAGCAGCTTAGGCTATCTCCGACCGGGACAGCTGATGCGATTGTCCTACAATGAGCAGTTCTTC TRBD1 TRBJ2-1 few TRBV11-1
CASSRRLETQYF TGTGCCAGCAGTCGTAGACTTGAGACCCAGTACTTC - TRBJ2-5 - TRBV11-2
CASSLVGLSGKTSYEQYF TGTGCCAGCAGTTTAGTAGGATTAAGTGGGAAAACGTCCTACGAGCAGTACTTC - TRBJ2-7 - TRBV12-3/TRBV12-4
CATSDWDVSYNEQFF TGTGCCACCAGTGATTGGGACGTTTCCTACAATGAGCAGTTCTTC - TRBJ2-1 - TRBV24-1
CASSYSRFTGVMNTEAFF TGTGCCAGCAGTTACTCGAGGTTCACAGGGGTAATGAACACTGAAGCTTTCTTT TRBD1 TRBJ1-1 few TRBV6-5
CATSDSRSGRNYGYTF TGTGCCACCAGTGATTCACGCTCGGGCCGGAACTATGGCTACACCTTC - TRBJ1-2 few TRBV24-1
CSAELAGVYEQYF TGCAGTGCTGAACTAGCGGGGGTCTACGAGCAGTACTTC TRBD2 TRBJ2-7 - TRBV20-1
CASSSGTGGMFDGYTF TGTGCCAGCAGCTCCGGGACAGGGGGTATGTTCGATGGCTACACCTTC TRBD1 TRBJ1-2 - TRBV7-9
CASSYDPGASYEQYF TGTGCCAGCAGTTACGACCCGGGTGCCTCCTACGAGCAGTACTTC - TRBJ2-7 - TRBV6-5
CASSLQGGGQYF TGTGCCAGCAGTTTACAAGGGGGAGGGCAGTATTTT - TRBJ2-3 few TRBV12-3/TRBV12-4
CASSQAGAYEQYF TGTGCCAGCAGCCAAGCCGGGGCCTACGAGCAGTACTTC - TRBJ2-7 few TRBV4-2
CSARDRGRPEAFF TGCAGTGCACGGGACAGGGGGAGGCCTGAAGCTTTCTTT TRBD1 TRBJ1-1 - TRBV20-1